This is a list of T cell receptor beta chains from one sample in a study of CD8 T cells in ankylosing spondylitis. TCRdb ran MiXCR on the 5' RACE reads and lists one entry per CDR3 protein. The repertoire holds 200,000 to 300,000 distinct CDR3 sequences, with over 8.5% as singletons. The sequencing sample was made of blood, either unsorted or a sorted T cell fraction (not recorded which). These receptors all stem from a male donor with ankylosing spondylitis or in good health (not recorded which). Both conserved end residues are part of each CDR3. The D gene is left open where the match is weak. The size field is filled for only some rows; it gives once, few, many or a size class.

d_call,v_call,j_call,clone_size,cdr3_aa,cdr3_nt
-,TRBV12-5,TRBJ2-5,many,CASGLWGETQYF,TGTGCTAGTGGTTTGTGGGGGGAGACCCAGTACTTC
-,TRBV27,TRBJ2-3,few,CASSNTGWDTQYF,TGTGCCAGCAGTAACACAGGGTGGGATACGCAGTATTTT
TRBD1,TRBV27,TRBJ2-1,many,CASSSTGGGYNEQFF,TGTGCCAGCAGTTCTACAGGGGGCGGCTACAATGAGCAGTTCTTC
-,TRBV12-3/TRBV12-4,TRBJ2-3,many,CASSHLGDTDTQYF,TGTGCCAGCAGTCATCTTGGTGACACAGATACGCAGTATTTT
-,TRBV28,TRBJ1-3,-,CASSFGAGVSSGNTIYF,TGTGCCAGCAGTTTCGGGGCAGGGGTCAGCTCTGGAAACACCATATATTTT
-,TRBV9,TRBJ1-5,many,CASSTAWGNQPQHF,TGTGCCAGCAGCACCGCTTGGGGCAATCAGCCCCAGCATTTT
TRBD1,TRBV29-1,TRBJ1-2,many,CSAWTGVRSYTF,TGCAGCGCTTGGACAGGGGTGCGGAGCTACACCTTC
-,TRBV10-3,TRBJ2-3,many,CAISDRLDKSTDTQYF,TGTGCCATCAGTGACCGACTGGATAAGAGCACAGATACGCAGTATTTT
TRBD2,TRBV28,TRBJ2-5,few,CASNPRGRGYRETQYF,TGTGCCAGCAATCCCCGCGGGAGAGGCTATCGAGAGACCCAGTACTTC
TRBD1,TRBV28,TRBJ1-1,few,CASRPGTGSPEAFF,TGTGCCAGCAGGCCCGGGACAGGTTCCCCTGAAGCTTTCTTT
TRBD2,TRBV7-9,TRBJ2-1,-,CASSSTSGTYNEQFF,TGTGCCAGCAGCTCAACTAGCGGGACCTACAATGAGCAGTTCTTC
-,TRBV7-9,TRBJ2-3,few,CASSSVLGADTQYF,TGTGCCAGCAGCTCGGTTCTGGGTGCTGATACGCAGTATTTT
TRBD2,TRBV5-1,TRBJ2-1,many,CASSPGTSGFNEQFF,TGCGCCAGCAGCCCGGGGACTAGCGGCTTCAATGAGCAGTTCTTC
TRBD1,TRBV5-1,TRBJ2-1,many,CASSSVDRGSYNEQFF,TGCGCCAGCAGCTCTGTCGACAGGGGATCCTACAATGAGCAGTTCTTC
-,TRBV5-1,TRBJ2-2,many,CASSLDRVGTGELFF,TGCGCCAGCAGCTTGGACAGGGTCGGGACCGGGGAGCTGTTTTTT
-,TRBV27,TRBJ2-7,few,CASSLMGVTGSDEQYF,TGTGCCAGCAGTTTAATGGGGGTAACAGGCTCGGACGAGCAGTACTTC
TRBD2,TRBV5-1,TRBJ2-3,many,CASSGQASPSSGGRPRQYF,TGCGCCAGCAGCGGACAAGCTTCCCCTTCTAGCGGGGGCCGACCGCGGCAGTATTTT
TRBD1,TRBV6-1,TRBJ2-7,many,CASRLQGAGYEQYF,TGTGCCAGCAGGCTACAGGGGGCGGGATACGAGCAGTACTTC
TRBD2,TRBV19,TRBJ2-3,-,CASRLTSGRTDTQYF,TGTGCCAGTAGACTGACTAGCGGGAGAACAGATACGCAGTATTTT
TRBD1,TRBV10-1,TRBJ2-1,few,CASRPGQGANEQFF,TGCGCCAGCAGACCGGGACAGGGTGCCAATGAGCAGTTCTTC
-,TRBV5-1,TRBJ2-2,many,CASSLAANTGELFF,TGCGCCAGCAGCTTGGCAGCGAACACCGGGGAGCTGTTTTTT
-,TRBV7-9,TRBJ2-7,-,CASSFANREQYF,TGTGCCAGCAGCTTCGCTAACCGGGAGCAGTACTTC
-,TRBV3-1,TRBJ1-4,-,CASSQVWGQGEKLFF,TGTGCCAGCAGCCAAGTCTGGGGTCAGGGTGAAAAACTGTTTTTT
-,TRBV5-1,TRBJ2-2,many,CASSLGLVAGELFF,TGCGCCAGCAGCTTAGGCCTCGTCGCCGGGGAGCTGTTTTTT
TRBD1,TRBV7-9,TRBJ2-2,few,CASSPRDRTTGELFF,TGTGCCAGCAGCCCTAGGGACAGGACCACCGGGGAGCTGTTTTTT
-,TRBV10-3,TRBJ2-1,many,CAISAVEFNEQFF,TGTGCCATCAGTGCTGTCGAGTTCAATGAGCAGTTCTTC
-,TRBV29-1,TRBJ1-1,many,CSVGTRNTEAFF,TGCAGCGTTGGTACAAGGAACACTGAAGCTTTCTTT
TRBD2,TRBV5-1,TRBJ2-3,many,CASSLGASGQRTDTQYF,TGCGCCAGCAGCTTAGGGGCTAGCGGGCAACGCACAGATACGCAGTATTTT
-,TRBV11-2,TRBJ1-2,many,CASSLGSTSYGYTF,TGTGCCAGCAGCTTAGGGAGCACCAGCTATGGCTACACCTTC
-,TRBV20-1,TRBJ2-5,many,CSARDFQGKETQYF,TGCAGTGCTAGAGATTTCCAGGGGAAGGAGACCCAGTACTTC
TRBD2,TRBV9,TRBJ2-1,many,CASNRGDAGEQFF,TGTGCCAGCAACCGGGGGGATGCAGGGGAGCAGTTCTTC
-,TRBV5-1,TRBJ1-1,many,CASSLAPATRNTEAFF,TGCGCCAGCAGCTTGGCCCCCGCGACTCGGAACACTGAAGCTTTCTTT
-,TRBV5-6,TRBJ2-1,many,CASSYYDGGQFF,TGTGCCAGCAGCTACTACGACGGGGGCCAGTTCTTC
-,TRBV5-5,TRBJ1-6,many,CASSLTTLPDSPLHF,TGTGCCAGCAGCTTGACGACCCTTCCAGATTCACCCCTCCACTTT
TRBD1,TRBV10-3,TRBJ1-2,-,CAVSVQGQGDYGYTF,TGTGCCGTCAGTGTCCAAGGACAGGGTGACTATGGCTACACCTTC
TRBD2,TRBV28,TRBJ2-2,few,CASSYSGTSGELFF,TGTGCCAGCAGTTATTCCGGGACTAGCGGGGAGCTGTTTTTT
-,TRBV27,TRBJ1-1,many,CASSLADYTEAFF,TGTGCCAGCAGTTTGGCGGACTACACTGAAGCTTTCTTT